What follows is one T cell receptor (beta chain) and its context. The antigen remains undetermined. These data come from a study of cytomegalovirus exposure and HLA in healthy donors. Study context: Earlier work reported 117 million unique TCR beta sequences from 180 million or so T cells.

The PCR made use of 60 Vbeta and 13 Jbeta primers. Original processing notes: About 80 million unique TCR beta chains, roughly 11 million of them shared, were counted by a later analysis. Generated by immunoSEQ multiplex PCR, the TCRdb table keeps only in-frame clones and is missing some. From that table come the V and J calls and clone size; the DNA was used to work out D and trimming. The sample holds roughly 110,000 clones, 74% seen once. Trimming left V 10 bases short and J 5 bases short, with 11 bases between. The CDR3 spans 12 residues. The germline V gene encodes CDR1 MDHEN and CDR2 SYDVKM. Study-wide points: Associated with cytomegalovirus, according to the listing, were 150 to 200 TCR beta chains.

Sequencing was carried out using PBMCs. V and J are TRBV28 and TRBJ1-4, with a weak D call TRBD1 (5 bases). This clonotype was obtained from a human donor in good health. The CDR3 loop is CAITGGNEKLFF. The CDR3, as DNA: TGTGCCATTACGGGGGGGAATGAAAAACTGTTTTTT.